Following are 21 T cell receptor beta chains from one sample sequenced in a study of graft-versus-host responses after intestinal transplantation listed by TCRdb under 2021. The time point label here, explained by the study, means: cells obtained before transplantation from donor or recipient. The library was prepared using the immunoSEQ multiplex PCR assay. The immuneACCESS repertoire file appears here via TCRdb, limited to in-frame rearrangements. These files lack a portion of the clones; in checked studies, under half of the deficit traces to unresolved V genes, and the cause of the others is not known. The sample table contains more than 70,000 clones; only one count was recorded for roughly 80% of them. The ten top clones hold around 0.86% of the sample. Their target antigens are unknown. This specimen was unstimulated CD4+ T cells sorted from spleen or lymph node cells, taken before intestinal transplant. The source is a human donor who received an intestinal transplant.

This clone occurred once. The V and J genes are TRBV7-9 and TRBJ2-1; the D gene is possibly TRBD1 (6 bases). The ends were cut back, 5 bases at V and 9 bases at J, with 20 bases in the middle. The CDR3 is made up of 15 amino acids. CDR1 is SEHNR and CDR2 is FQNEAQ in the germline V gene (reference sequence). The CDR3, as DNA: TGTGCCAGCAGCCCCTGGACAGCACGAGACGTTGAGCAGTTCTTC. Protein product: CASSPWTARDVEQFF.

The V gene is TRBV19, the J gene TRBJ1-6; the match to TRBD1 covers 7 bases. This CDR3 region has 14 residues. Germline assignment: CDR1 LNHDA and CDR2 SQIVND (reference sequence). V trimming: 3 bases; J trimming: 10 bases; junction bases outside the gene matches: 6. CDR3 nucleotide sequence: TGTGCCAGTAGTATTGGACAGGCTAGATCACCCCTCCACTTT. Translating it yields CASSIGQARSPLHF. Combining the CDR3 with reference TRBV19 and TRBJ1-6 gives the whole variable domain DGGITQSPKYLFRKEGQNVTLSCEQNLNHDAMYWYRQDPGQGLRLIYYSQIVNDFQKGDIAEGYSVSREKKESFPLTVTSAQKNPTAFYLCASSIGQARSPLHFGNGTRLTVT.

This chain links TRBV28 with TRBJ2-7; 9 bases agree with TRBD1. J was trimmed by 3 bases and V by 6 bases; bases with no gene match: 6. Germline CDR1 reads MDHEN; CDR2 reads SYDVKM. The CDR3 is 14 residues long. The CDR3 loop is CASSDRGVVYEQYF. The CDR3 DNA reads TGTGCCAGCAGCGACAGGGGGGTGGTCTACGAGCAGTACTTC. Using reference TRBV28 and TRBJ2-7 for the parts outside the CDR3, the full variable domain is DVKVTQSSRYLVKRTGEKVFLECVQDMDHENMFWYRQDPGLGLRLIYFSYDVKMKEKGDIPEGYSVSREKKERFSLILESASTNQTSMYLCASSDRGVVYEQYFGPGTRLTVT.

The chain couples TRBV4-1 to TRBJ2-1; TRBD2 matches at 10 bases. The germline V gene encodes CDR1 MGHRA and CDR2 YSYEKL. V shed 0 bases, J shed 6 bases, and the junction held 8 bases outside the gene matches. There are 17 residues in the CDR3. Here the CDR3 DNA reads TGCGCCAGCAGCCAAGATTTGGCGCGACTAGCGGGCAATGAGCAGTTCTTC. It is translated as CASSQDLARLAGNEQFF.

The genes are TRBV27 and TRBJ1-1, with D tentatively TRBD1 (6 bases). V was cut by 0 bases and J by 11 bases, with 13 bases left in between. CDR3 size: 13 residues. Germline V gene data show CDR1 as MNHEY and CDR2 as SMNVEV (reference sequence). Here the CDR3 reads CASSLSSGASAFF. The CDR3 DNA reads as TGTGCCAGCAGTTTATCGTCAGGGGCGAGTGCTTTCTTT.

This rearrangement joins TRBV13 to TRBJ2-4; D not resolved. The V gene lost 7 bases and the J gene lost 0 bases, with 19 bases spanning the gap. This CDR3 is built from 17 residues. The germline CDR1 and CDR2 sequences are PRHDT and FYEKMQ (reference sequence). CDR3 loop: CASTSLAEAQAKNIQYF. In DNA, the CDR3 is TGTGCCAGCACCTCACTGGCAGAGGCCCAAGCCAAAAACATTCAGTACTTC. The full variable domain, in which reference TRBV13 and TRBJ2-4 provide the parts outside the CDR3, is AAGVIQSPRHLIKEKRETATLKCYPIPRHDTVYWYQQGPGQDPQFLISFYEKMQSDKGSIPDRFSAQQFSDYHSELNMSSLELGDSALYFCASTSLAEAQAKNIQYFGAGTRLSVL.

This clone has more than one count but fewer than ten. The chain links TRBV19 to TRBJ2-2; TRBD2 aligns across 7 bases. The V gene's germline CDR1 is LNHDA and CDR2 SQIVND (reference sequence). The CDR3 runs to 15 residues. V was pared by 5 bases and J by 0 bases, with 3 bases of the junction left unmatched. The CDR3, as DNA: TGTGCCAGTAGTGGGCTAGCGGCGAACACCGGGGAGCTGTTTTTT. Translation gives CASSGLAANTGELFF.

The V and J genes are TRBV2 and TRBJ2-1, with 14 positions matching TRBD2. This CDR3 has 17 residues. CDR1 is SNHLY, CDR2 FYNNEI, per germline. The J segment lost 9 bases and the V segment lost 4 bases, leaving 11 bases of the junction unmatched. CDR3 sequence reads: CASSGGTSGGEGAEQFF. The CDR3 nucleotides are TGTGCCAGCAGTGGCGGGACTAGCGGGGGCGAGGGGGCTGAGCAGTTCTTC.

The J gene is TRBJ2-7, the V gene TRBV5-4; 12 nucleotides match TRBD2. CDR1 is SGHNT, CDR2 YYREEE, per germline (reference sequence). This CDR3 spans 16 amino acids. V lost 4 bases, J lost 6 bases, and 11 bases stayed unmatched. CDR3 nucleotide sequence: TGTGCCAGCAGCGGAACTAGCGGGGGGAGAGGGTCCGAGCAGTACTTC. This codes for CASSGTSGGRGSEQYF.

J is TRBJ2-5 and V is TRBV28, with no clear D. V was trimmed by 4 bases and J by 4 bases, leaving 4 bases between them. The CDR3 length is 11 residues. CDR1 MDHEN and CDR2 SYDVKM come from the germline V gene. This chain's CDR3 is CASSSLETQYF. DNA for the CDR3: TGTGCCAGCAGTTCCTTAGAGACCCAGTACTTC.

The chain combines TRBV2 with TRBJ2-7; TRBD1 matches at 8 bases. Germline values: CDR1 SNHLY, CDR2 FYNNEI. The V gene end was trimmed by 6 bases and the J gene end by 1 base; junction bases not matched to a gene: 11. The CDR3 totals 16 residues. CDR3 loop: CASRGKPGQVSYEQYF. The CDR3 region has the DNA TGTGCCAGCAGAGGCAAACCGGGACAGGTTTCCTACGAGCAGTACTTC. Variable domain in full (rest from reference TRBV2 and TRBJ2-7): EPEVTQTPSHQVTQMGQEVILRCVPISNHLYFYWYRQILGQKVEFLVSFYNNEISEKSEIFDDQFSVERPDGSNFTLKIRSTKLEDSAMYFCASRGKPGQVSYEQYFGPGTRLTVT.

The rearrangement links TRBV6-6 to TRBJ1-5, with D maybe TRBD1 (5 bases). CDR1 is MNHNY and CDR2 is SVGAGI in the germline V gene (reference sequence). The CDR3 is 14 amino acids. The germline V and J ends were trimmed by 0 bases and 5 bases, with 8 bases remaining between them. CDR3 nucleotide sequence: TGTGCCAGCAGTTACTCCCAGGGTCATCAGCCCCAGCATTTT. This translates into CASSYSQGHQPQHF.

V is TRBV28 and J is TRBJ1-1, with 7 bases fitting TRBD1. Germline loops: CDR1 MDHEN, CDR2 SYDVKM. V gave up 5 bases and J gave up 1 base; unmatched junction bases: 7. The CDR3 covers 15 residues. Here the CDR3 DNA reads TGTGCCAGCAGTCCCGGACAGGCTGGGAACACTGAAGCTTTCTTT. Translation gives CASSPGQAGNTEAFF.

The V gene is TRBV29-1, the J gene TRBJ2-5, with 9 bases identical to TRBD1. V lost 7 bases to trimming and J lost 4 bases; unmatched junction nucleotides: 10. CDR1 SQVTM and CDR2 ANQGSEA come from the germline V gene. CDR3 size: 14 residues. Here the CDR3 DNA reads TGCAGCGCCCCACCGGGACAGGGATCAGAGACCCAGTACTTC. This gives the protein CSAPPGQGSETQYF. The variable domain in full, completed from reference TRBV29-1 and TRBJ2-5, reads SAVISQKPSRDICQRGTSLTIQCQVDSQVTMMFWYRQQPGQSLTLIATANQGSEATYESGFVIDKFPISRPNLTFSTLTVSNMSPEDSSIYLCSAPPGQGSETQYFGPGTRLLVL.

This chain uses TRBV19 with TRBJ2-7; 7 bases are a match to TRBD1. V lost 2 bases to trimming and J lost 4 bases; unmatched junction nucleotides: 8. In germline, CDR1 is LNHDA, CDR2 SQIVND (reference sequence). The length of the CDR3 is 15 residues. In DNA form, the CDR3 reads TGTGCCAGTAGTATAAGGCAGGGGGTGTTATACGAGCAGTACTTC. Residues: CASSIRQGVLYEQYF.

The J gene is TRBJ2-7, the V gene TRBV11-2; D not resolved. V lost 3 bases to trimming and J lost 0 bases, with 9 bases between them. The CDR3 runs to 14 residues. Germline CDR1 reads SGHAT; CDR2 reads FQNNGV. The CDR3 loop reads CASSLWLSSYEQYF. CDR3 nucleotides: TGTGCCAGCAGCTTGTGGTTGAGCTCCTACGAGCAGTACTTC.

V gene TRBV7-2 combines with J gene TRBJ1-1, with D perhaps matching TRBD1 (6 bases). The CDR3 consists of 15 residues. V gave up 5 bases and J gave up 1 base, with 14 bases separating them. CDR1 is SGHTA and CDR2 is FQGNSA in the germline V gene. CDR3 bases: TGTGCCAGCAGCACGCAGGGGAAGGGGAACACTGAAGCTTTCTTT. The encoded protein is CASSTQGKGNTEAFF.

This rearrangement joins TRBV5-1 to TRBJ2-3; 11 nucleotides agree with TRBD2. Trimming at V came to 4 bases and at J to 1 base, leaving 8 bases not matched to a gene. From germline, CDR1 is SGHRS and CDR2 YFSETQ. The CDR3 is 17 residues long. The CDR3 loop is CASSPRLAGGRTDTQYF. CDR3 bases: TGCGCCAGCAGCCCCCGTCTAGCGGGGGGTCGCACAGATACGCAGTATTTT. Full variable domain (rest looked up from reference TRBV5-1 and TRBJ2-3): KAGVTQTPRYLIKTRGQQVTLSCSPISGHRSVSWYQQTPGQGLQFLFEYFSETQRNKGNFPGRFSGRQFSNSRSEMNVSTLELGDSALYLCASSPRLAGGRTDTQYFGPGTRLTVL.

The chain links TRBV5-4 to TRBJ2-7; 7 nucleotides agree with TRBD1. CDR1 and CDR2 (germline): SGHNT, YYREEE (reference sequence). Unmatched junction bases numbered 11, after V lost 3 bases and J lost 5 bases. The CDR3 has 15 amino acids. The CDR3 is CASSSPHRGVNEQYF. The DNA of the CDR3 is TGTGCCAGCAGCTCGCCGCACAGGGGAGTGAACGAGCAGTACTTC.

The chain employs TRBV5-1 and TRBJ1-4; the D is unclear. The V gene's germline CDR1 is SGHRS and CDR2 YFSETQ. The V end was cut by 4 bases, the J end by 4 bases, with 8 bases between. The CDR3 is 13 residues long. The CDR3 region is CASSPSLNEKLFF. CDR3 nucleotide sequence: TGCGCCAGCAGCCCCAGTCTTAATGAAAAACTGTTTTTT.

The rearrangement uses TRBV5-4 and TRBJ1-1; weak D call: TRBD1 (5 bases). The germline CDR1 and CDR2 sequences are SGHNT and YYREEE (reference sequence). This CDR3 is built from 15 residues. Trimming removed 6 bases from V and 1 base from J, with 16 bases in between. The CDR3: CASIPEEGWNTEAFF. CDR3 coding DNA: TGTGCCAGCATCCCGGAGGAGGGGTGGAACACTGAAGCTTTCTTT. Full variable domain (remainder filled in from reference TRBV5-4 and TRBJ1-1): ETGVTQSPTHLIKTRGQQVTLRCSSQSGHNTVSWYQQALGQGPQFIFQYYREEENGRGNFPPRFSGLQFPNYSSELNVNALELDDSALYLCASIPEEGWNTEAFFGQGTRLTVV.